The 25 T cell receptor beta chains below all came from one sample that was sequenced in a study of CD8+ T cells in alopecia areata. Once RNA had been extracted, it was reverse transcribed into cDNA to act as the sequencing template. Using immunoSEQ multiplex PCR, the repertoire was profiled, and TCRdb retains in-frame clones only, with some absent. This sample shows around 100,000 clones and no singletons; roughly a fifth rests with the ten largest. Sequencing was done on a sample of lesional skin. Receptor source: a C3H/HeJ mouse with alopecia areata. This line is of MHC haplotype H2-k.

The table lists this clone with a few counts. All gene names here are mouse names. The read comes to an end 4 residues before the CDR3 does, leaving the germline J gene to fill in the end. The gene calls are TRBV13-3 and TRBJ1-4, with D possibly being TRBD1 (5 bases). Trimming stripped 5 bases from V and 4 bases from J, with 12 bases between. The CDR3 is 14 residues long. Germline CDR1 is NNHDY and CDR2 is SYVADS. The DNA read from the CDR3 is TGTGCCAGCAGCCCCAGGGCCGTCAACGAA. This gives the protein CASSPRAVNE. The whole CDR3 region reads CASSPRAVNERLFF. The whole variable domain, remainder taken from reference TRBV13-3 and TRBJ1-4, is EAAVTQSPRSKVAVTGGKVTLSCHQTNNHDYMYWYRQDTGHGLRLIHYSYVADSTEKGDIPDGYKASRPSQENFSLILELASLSQTAVYFCASSPRAVNERLFFGHGTKLSVL.

Only a few counts were recorded for this clone. Gene names are mouse gene names. The missing CDR3 end, 4 residues past where the read stops, is filled in from the germline J gene. V gene TRBV13-2 combines with J gene TRBJ2-5; TRBD1 matches at 8 bases. Germline V gene lookup returns CDR1 NNHNN and CDR2 SYGAGS (reference sequence). The CDR3 totals 14 residues. Partial CDR3 DNA: TGTGCCAGCGGTGGTCGACAGGGGAAAGAC. Translating it yields CASGGRQGKD. The complete CDR3 protein is CASGGRQGKDTQYF.

Comments on this clone: Translating the DNA gives a protein that differs from the TCRdb entry at residue 13; the protein shown here is that DNA translation. Gene names and germline match the mouse. The observed sequence ends 3 residues before the CDR3 terminus, with the missing tail filled in from the germline J gene. The chain couples TRBV13-2 to TRBJ1-6; a possible D gene is TRBD1 (6 bases). TRBJ1-6 is an open reading frame, and its role is uncertain. This CDR3 has 16 residues. Germline assignment: CDR1 NNHNN and CDR2 SYGAGS (reference sequence). V was clipped by 3 bases and J by 0 bases, with 10 bases between them. The covered CDR3 bases are TGTGCCAGCGGTGGAACAGGGCCTTCCTATAATTCGCCC. Translating it yields CASGGTGPSYNSP. The entire CDR3 reads CASGGTGPSYNSPLYF.

This clone has only a few counts. Gene names and germline refer to mouse. The CDR3 here is CASSDWGGWGAETLYF. The covered CDR3 bases are TGTGCCAGCAGTGACTGGGGGGGCTGGGGTGCAGAA. The chain joins TRBV13-3 to TRBJ2-3; 10 bases fit TRBD2. The CDR3 extends 4 residues past the end of the read, so its final part is completed from the germline J gene. V lost 2 bases to trimming and J lost 1 base; unmatched junction nucleotides: 4. This CDR3 comprises 16 residues. Germline V gene sequence: CDR1 NNHDY, CDR2 SYVADS.

With respect to this clone: Gene labels here are mouse ones. Read sequence stops 4 residues before the CDR3 end, and the germline J gene provides the missing end. The chain links TRBV13-2 to TRBJ1-1; 8 bases align to TRBD1. CDR1 and CDR2 (germline): NNHNN, SYGAGS (reference sequence). V gave up 0 bases and J gave up 0 bases; unmatched junction bases: 4. This CDR3 comprises 16 residues. The covered CDR3 bases are TGTGCCAGCGGTGATGCCTCGGGACAGGCAAACACA. Amino acids: CASGDASGQANT. The full CDR3 sequence reads CASGDASGQANTEVFF.

This clone was seen only a few times. Mouse names are used for the genes. The read falls 4 residues short of the CDR3 end, and the missing part is taken from the germline J gene. The V gene is TRBV13-3, the J gene TRBJ2-1, with 7 bases that match TRBD1. Germline-derived CDR1 and CDR2 are NNHDY and SYVADS. Trimming removed 4 bases from V and 1 base from J; junction bases left unmatched: 5. This CDR3 contains 15 residues. CDR3: CASSLGTENYAEQFF. CDR3 DNA, as far as it was read: TGTGCCAGCAGTTTAGGGACAGAGAACTATGCT.

Worth noting for this clone: These gene names are mouse names. The read ends 4 residues shy of where the CDR3 ends; the end is completed using the germline J gene. The rearrangement links TRBV13-1 to TRBJ2-7; D call uncertain. The CDR3 is made up of 13 amino acids. Deletions cut 2 bases from V and 3 bases from J, with 9 bases between. From germline, CDR1 is NSHNY and CDR2 SYGAGN. CDR3 sequence reads: CASSEPGDYEQYF. Partial CDR3 DNA: TGTGCCAGCAGTGAACCAGGCGACTAT.

Points on this clone: Genes and germline come from the mouse. Coverage ceases 4 residues before the CDR3 finishes, and the germline J gene fills in the end. V gene TRBV13-3 combines with J gene TRBJ2-1; 10 bases agree with TRBD2. Germline V CDR1 and CDR2: NNHDY, SYVADS. The V and J ends lost 5 bases and 0 bases, in that order; junction bases with no gene match: 5. The CDR3 totals 16 residues. Incomplete CDR3 DNA: TGTGCCAGCAGCGTGGGACTGGGGCTTAACTATGCT. It codes for CASSVGLGLNYA. The full CDR3 is CASSVGLGLNYAEQFF.

Worth noting for this clone: Gene names follow the mouse nomenclature. The CDR3 end falls 4 residues outside the read, so it is completed with the germline J gene. The V call is TRBV13-3, the J call TRBJ2-7; weak D call: TRBD1 (5 bases). This CDR3 is 15 amino acids long. Germline V gives CDR1 NNHDY, CDR2 SYVADS. Trimming took off 1 base at V and 0 bases at J, with 11 bases between the two ends. The CDR3 reads CASSDHQGPSYEQYF. The sequenced CDR3 bases are TGTGCCAGCAGTGATCATCAGGGTCCCTCCTAT.

Comments on this clone: The gene names here belong to mouse. The DNA ends 4 residues before the CDR3 does, and the rest of the CDR3 is filled in from the germline J gene. J is TRBJ2-5 and V is TRBV3, with 10 bases matching TRBD2. There are 19 residues in the CDR3. From germline, CDR1 is SNHLY and CDR2 FYNGKV (reference sequence). J was trimmed by 0 bases and V by 3 bases; bases with no gene match: 12. The sequenced CDR3 bases are TGTGCCAGCAGCTTGCGTCCCGGGACTGGGGCCGATAACCAAGAC. Translation: CASSLRPGTGADNQD. In full, the CDR3 is CASSLRPGTGADNQDTQYF.

Remarks on this clone: Genes and germline are mouse. The DNA ends 4 residues before the CDR3 does, and the rest of the CDR3 is filled in from the germline J gene. This chain links TRBV13-3 with TRBJ2-1; 11 positions agree with TRBD2. There are 15 residues in the CDR3. CDR1 NNHDY and CDR2 SYVADS come from the germline V gene. This chain's CDR3 is CASSGTGGWMAEQFF. CDR3 DNA (partial): TGTGCCAGCTCCGGGACTGGGGGTTGGATGGCT.

This clone was recorded a few times. Gene names follow the mouse nomenclature. The read comes to an end 4 residues before the CDR3 does, leaving the germline J gene to fill in the end. V gene TRBV1 combines with J gene TRBJ2-1; 9 bases align to TRBD2. The J segment lost 3 bases and the V segment lost 6 bases, leaving 12 bases of the junction unmatched. In germline, CDR1 is NSQYPW, CDR2 LRSPGD (reference sequence). The CDR3 is 17 amino acids. The sequenced CDR3 bases are TGCACCTGCAGGTTTCTTCCAGGACTGGGGATCTATGCT. As protein: CTCRFLPGLGIYA. From start to end, the CDR3 is CTCRFLPGLGIYAEQFF.

Regarding this clone: Gene labels here are mouse ones. CDR3 DNA, as far as it was read: TGTGCCAGCAGTTCGAGACTGGGGGGGAACCAAGAC. It specifies CASSSRLGGNQD. The entire CDR3 protein reads CASSSRLGGNQDTQYF. V and J are TRBV13-3 and TRBJ2-5; 11 bases agree with TRBD2. The read terminates 4 residues before the CDR3 end, so the remaining end is supplied by the germline J gene. Looked up from germline, CDR1 is NNHDY and CDR2 is SYVADS. The CDR3 loop spans 16 amino acids. V dropped 4 bases and J dropped 0; count of bases not matched to a gene: 4.

This clone was counted a few times. Gene names are the mouse ones. From the germline J gene comes the end of the CDR3, since the read stops 4 residues before it. The V and J genes are TRBV1 and TRBJ1-4; possibly TRBD1 for D (6 bases). Trimming removed 3 bases from V and 3 bases from J, with 11 bases in between. This CDR3 comprises 15 residues. Germline V gene lookup returns CDR1 NSQYPW and CDR2 LRSPGD (reference sequence). Partial CDR3 DNA: TGCACCTGCAGTGCGGGGCAGGGGCCCAACGAA. The encoded protein is CTCSAGQGPNE. The CDR3, in full, reads CTCSAGQGPNERLFF.

This clone occurred a few times. The gene names given are mouse names. The CDR3 extends 4 residues past the end of the read, so its final part is completed from the germline J gene. The V and J genes are TRBV1 and TRBJ2-1; 11 bases fit TRBD1. The CDR3 totals 15 residues. CDR1 and CDR2 (germline): NSQYPW, LRSPGD (reference sequence). CDR3 DNA, as far as it was read: TGCACCTGCAGTGTCCGGGACAGGGGGTTAGCT. Translated, it gives CTCSVRDRGLA. The full-length CDR3 reads as CTCSVRDRGLAEQFF.

In this sample, this clone turned up a few times. Gene names and germline match the mouse. Incomplete CDR3 DNA: TGTGCCAGCAGTATAACTGTTAGTCAAAAC. Translated: CASSITVSQN. The CDR3, in full, reads CASSITVSQNTLYF. The chain combines TRBV19 with TRBJ2-4; D gene unclear. Coverage ceases 4 residues before the CDR3 finishes, and the germline J gene fills in the end. The germline gives CDR1 FNHDT, CDR2 SITEND (reference sequence). The length of the CDR3 is 14 residues. Trimming shortened V by 1 base and J by 0 bases, and 6 bases separated the two germline ends.

In its sample, this clone was seen a few times. The genes are named according to mouse. The read ends 4 residues shy of where the CDR3 ends; the end is completed using the germline J gene. The rearrangement joins TRBV1 to TRBJ2-5; D not certain. Trimming cost V 6 bases and J 0 bases, with 4 bases left between them. The CDR3 runs to 12 residues. The V gene's germline CDR1 is NSQYPW and CDR2 LRSPGD (reference sequence). The CDR3 sequence: CTCSPNQDTQYF. The CDR3 bases that were read are TGCACCTGCAGCCCTAACCAAGAC.

Comments on this clone: At residue 13, the translated DNA and the protein in TCRdb do not agree; the protein given here is derived from the DNA. Gene names and germline refer to mouse. The read ends 3 residues before the CDR3 terminus; that terminus is restored from the germline J gene. J is TRBJ1-3 and V is TRBV13-2; D may be TRBD1 (5 bases). The germline V gene encodes CDR1 NNHNN and CDR2 SYGAGS (reference sequence). This CDR3 comprises 16 residues. The CDR3 bases that were read are TGTGCCCGCGGTGATGCCTGGGGCCTTTCTGGAAATACG. It codes for CARGDAWGLSGNT. The CDR3 in its entirety is CARGDAWGLSGNTLYF.

Remarks on this clone: Gene labels here are mouse ones. The CDR3 sequence: CTCSAAGQGEEVFF. The DNA read from the CDR3 is TGCACCTGCAGTGCAGCGGGACAGGGGGAA. The gene calls are TRBV1 and TRBJ1-1; 11 nucleotides agree with TRBD1. The CDR3 end lies 4 residues beyond the end of the read and is filled in from the germline J gene. This CDR3 has 14 residues. Looked up from germline, CDR1 is NSQYPW and CDR2 is LRSPGD (reference sequence).

This clone has a handful of counts. Gene names and germline refer to mouse. The sequenced fragment ends 4 residues before the CDR3 boundary, so the rest is inferred from the germline J gene. The chain couples TRBV13-3 to TRBJ1-4; 9 bases match TRBD1. Looked up from germline, CDR1 is NNHDY and CDR2 is SYVADS. The CDR3 has 16 residues. CDR3 DNA, as far as it was read: TGTGCCAGCAGTGATCCCCGGACAGGGGAGGGCGAA. As protein: CASSDPRTGEGE. The entire CDR3 sequence reads CASSDPRTGEGERLFF.

Regarding this clone: Genes and germline are mouse. The part of the CDR3 DNA that was read is TGCACCTGCAGTGCAGACGGGACTGGGGGTGCCGGG. The encoded protein is CTCSADGTGGAG. The whole CDR3 protein is CTCSADGTGGAGQLYF. V gene TRBV1 combines with J gene TRBJ2-2; 11 positions agree with TRBD2. Read coverage stops 4 residues before the CDR3 terminus; the germline J gene supplies the remainder. Germline CDR1 and CDR2: NSQYPW and LRSPGD (reference sequence). This CDR3 spans 16 amino acids. V lost 0 bases and J lost 6; bases outside the gene matches: 3.

This clone was seen many times. At residue 14, TCRdb's protein is not the same as the translated DNA, so the protein here was read from the DNA. Gene and germline names: mouse. The read terminates 3 residues ahead of where the CDR3 ends, so the germline J gene completes it. The V gene is TRBV13-3, the J gene TRBJ1-6; D is perhaps TRBD1 (5 bases). TRBJ1-6 is designated an ORF whose function remains uncertain. The length of the CDR3 is 17 residues. The germline CDR1 and CDR2 sequences are NNHDY and SYVADS. V was cut by 0 bases and J by 0 bases, with 10 bases left in between. Incomplete CDR3 DNA: TGTGCCAGCAGTGATGCAAGGCAGGGTTCCTATAATTCGCCC. This sequence encodes CASSDARQGSYNSP. The CDR3 reads in full as CASSDARQGSYNSPLYF.

This clone was detected many times. The genes and germline here are from mouse. The sequence runs out 4 residues before the end of the CDR3; the remainder is reconstructed from the germline J gene. The chain uses TRBV13-3 and TRBJ2-3; TRBD2 aligns across 9 bases. This CDR3 has 17 residues. CDR1 and CDR2 from the germline V gene are NNHDY and SYVADS. V shed 0 bases, J shed 0 bases, and the junction held 5 bases outside the gene matches. The part of the CDR3 DNA that was read is TGTGCCAGCAGTGATGAAGACTGGGGGACTAGTGCAGAA. Amino acids: CASSDEDWGTSAE. The full CDR3 protein reads CASSDEDWGTSAETLYF.

This clone has just a few counts. Gene labels here are mouse ones. The read comes to an end 4 residues before the CDR3 does, leaving the germline J gene to fill in the end. The chain carries TRBV1 and TRBJ2-5; D uncertain. Trimming removed 1 base from V and 0 bases from J, with 8 bases in between. This CDR3 is 15 amino acids long. CDR1 is NSQYPW, CDR2 LRSPGD, per germline (reference sequence). The covered CDR3 bases are TGCACCTGCAGTGCAGTCTCCTGGAACCAAGAC. This gives the protein CTCSAVSWNQD. The complete CDR3 protein is CTCSAVSWNQDTQYF.

Notes on this clone: Genes and germline are mouse. The sequenced fragment ends 4 residues before the CDR3 boundary, so the rest is inferred from the germline J gene. The chain employs TRBV16 and TRBJ1-4, with a possible D match to TRBD1 (6 bases). Per germline, CDR1 SGHSA and CDR2 FRNQAP. V was pared by 6 bases and J by 3 bases, with 11 bases between. The CDR3 runs to 14 residues. The sequenced part of the CDR3 DNA is TGTGCAAGCAGGCCGGGACAAACCAACGAA. Translated, it gives CASRPGQTNE. The complete CDR3 sequence is CASRPGQTNERLFF.